The source of this T cell receptor beta chain is a study of blood T cell repertoires in COVID-19 (dated by TCRdb to 2020 to 2021). About the study as a whole: Samples from collaborators originated in the United States, Italy and Spain and spanned both the acute and convalescent phases of COVID-19. The prospective study material was composed of cDNA or gDNA derived from T cells, B-cell-depleted T cells, or PBMCs. Deeply sampled blood TCRbeta repertoires from subjects exposed to, actively infected with, or recovered from COVID-19 were included in the dataset. A freely available public database, intended as a resource for researchers studying the immune response to SARS-CoV-2, is where the repertoires were released. The samples were drawn from the first 160 participants of the ongoing ImmuneRACE study and from 950 to 1,500 subjects provided by 6 global collaborators. The sample metadata nearly always contained a de-identified subject ID, COVID-19 status, age in years and sex. Where available, HLA class I and class II types were taken from metadata supplied by the sample provider and were not determined by assay-based typing.

Collaborating institutions collected whole blood in K2EDTA tubes following their own protocols. For TCRbeta analysis, collaborators shipped samples as frozen whole blood, isolated PBMCs, or DNA extracted from either of those sample types. Study-wide conclusions, independent of this receptor: How much clinical and demographic metadata was included differed by source and by participant, and the metadata was provided uncurated.

A single count supports this clone. Its antigen is currently not known. Nothing much larger sits one base from this clone, and base qualities are not available. This same CDR3 is encoded by further DNA sequences in the sample. From the germline V gene (reference sequence), CDR1 is SGHNT and CDR2 is YYREEE. The CDR3 sequence holds 14 residues, the cysteine and phenylalanine included. Kept here is only the CDR3 DNA, which spans 42 bases and is read in frame from base 1. Germline trimming: 4 bases from V, 1 base from J; junction bases outside gene matches: 4. The immunoSEQ Assay, a bias-controlled multiplex PCR, was used to amplify TCRbeta CDR3 regions from genomic DNA. In the paper's pipeline: The number of nucleated cells in each sample was estimated from the amplification of reference gene primers within the assay. To quantify the absolute abundance of each unique TCRbeta CDR3 rearrangement, sequence reads were collapsed and filtered. Productive Simpson clonality was computed per sample as the square root of Simpson's diversity index over productive rearrangements. Entries here come from immuneACCESS through TCRdb and include only in-frame sequences with V and J called. Some clones fail to appear in such tables; in the studies checked, an unresolved V gene covers under half of the shortfall, and the cause of the remainder is unknown. V and J calls and clone size are given by that table; D and trimming were obtained from the DNA. In this sample the table shows about 230,000 clones, approximately 80% of which occur a single time. Less than 7.5% of the sample rests with the top ten.

The TCR was taken from a woman aged 45-65 years with acute or convalescent COVID-19. The chain employs TRBV5-4 and TRBJ1-1; 7 nucleotides in the junction match TRBD1. The sequenced sample consisted of peripheral blood. The CDR3 in this case is CASSPRDRNTEAFF. Read as DNA, the sequence is TGTGCCAGCAGCCCCCGGGACAGGAACACTGAAGCTTTCTTT.